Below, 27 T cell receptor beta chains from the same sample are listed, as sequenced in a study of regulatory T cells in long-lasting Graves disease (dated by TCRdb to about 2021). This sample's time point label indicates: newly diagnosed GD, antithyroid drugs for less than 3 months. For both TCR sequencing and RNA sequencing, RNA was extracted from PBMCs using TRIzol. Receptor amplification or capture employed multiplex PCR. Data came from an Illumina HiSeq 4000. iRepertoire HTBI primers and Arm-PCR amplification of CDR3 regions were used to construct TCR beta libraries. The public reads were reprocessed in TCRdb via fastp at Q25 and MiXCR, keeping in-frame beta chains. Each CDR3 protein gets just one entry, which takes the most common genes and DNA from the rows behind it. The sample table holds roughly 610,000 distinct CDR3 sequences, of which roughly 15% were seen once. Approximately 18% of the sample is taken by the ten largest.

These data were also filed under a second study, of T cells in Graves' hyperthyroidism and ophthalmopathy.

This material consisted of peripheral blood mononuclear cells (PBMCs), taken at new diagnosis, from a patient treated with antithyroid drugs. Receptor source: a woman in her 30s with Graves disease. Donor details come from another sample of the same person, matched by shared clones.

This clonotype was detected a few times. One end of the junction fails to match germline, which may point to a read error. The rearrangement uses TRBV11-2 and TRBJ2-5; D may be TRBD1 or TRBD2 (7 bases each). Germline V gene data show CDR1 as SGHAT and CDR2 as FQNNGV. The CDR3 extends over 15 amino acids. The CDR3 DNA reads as TGTGCCAGCAGCACCTCGACAGGGAGGGGAGAGGCCCAGTACTTC. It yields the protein CASSTSTGRGEAQYF.

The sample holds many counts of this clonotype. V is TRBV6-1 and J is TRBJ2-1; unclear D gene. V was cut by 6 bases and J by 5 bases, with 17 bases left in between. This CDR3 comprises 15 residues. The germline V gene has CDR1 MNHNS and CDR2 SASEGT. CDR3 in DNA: TGTGCCAGCAGGATACAGCTTCAGGTGAACAATGAGCAGTTCTTC. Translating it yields CASRIQLQVNNEQFF.

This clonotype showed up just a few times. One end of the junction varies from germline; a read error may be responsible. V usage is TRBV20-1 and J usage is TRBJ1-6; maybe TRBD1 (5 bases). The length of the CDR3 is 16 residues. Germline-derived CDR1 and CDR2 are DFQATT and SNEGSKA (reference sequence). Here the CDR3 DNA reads TGCAGTGCTGGAGACAGACCGAGCTCCTATAATTCACCCCTCCACTTT. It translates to CSAGDRPSSYNSPLHF.

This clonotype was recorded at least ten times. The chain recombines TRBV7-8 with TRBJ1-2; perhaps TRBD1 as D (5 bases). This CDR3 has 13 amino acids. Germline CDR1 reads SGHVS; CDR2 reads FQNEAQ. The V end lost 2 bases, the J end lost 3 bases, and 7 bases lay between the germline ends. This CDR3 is CASSLTQDYGYTF. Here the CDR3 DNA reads TGTGCCAGCAGCTTAACACAGGACTATGGCTACACCTTC. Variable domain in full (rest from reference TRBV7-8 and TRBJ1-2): GAGVSQSPRYKVAKRGQDVALRCDPISGHVSLFWYQQALGQGPEFLTYFQNEAQLDKSGLPSDRFFAERPEGSVSTLKIQRTQQEDSAVYLCASSLTQDYGYTFGSGTRLTVV.

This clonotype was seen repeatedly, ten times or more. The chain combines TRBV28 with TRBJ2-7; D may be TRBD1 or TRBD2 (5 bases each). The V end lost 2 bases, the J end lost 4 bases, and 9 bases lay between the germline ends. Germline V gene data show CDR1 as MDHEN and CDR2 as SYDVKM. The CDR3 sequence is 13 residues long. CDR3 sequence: CASSLGGPYEQYF. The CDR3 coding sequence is TGTGCCAGCAGTTTAGGGGGTCCATACGAGCAGTACTTC. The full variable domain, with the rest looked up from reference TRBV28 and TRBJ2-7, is DVKVTQSSRYLVKRTGEKVFLECVQDMDHENMFWYRQDPGLGLRLIYFSYDVKMKEKGDIPEGYSVSREKKERFSLILESASTNQTSMYLCASSLGGPYEQYFGPGTRLTVT.

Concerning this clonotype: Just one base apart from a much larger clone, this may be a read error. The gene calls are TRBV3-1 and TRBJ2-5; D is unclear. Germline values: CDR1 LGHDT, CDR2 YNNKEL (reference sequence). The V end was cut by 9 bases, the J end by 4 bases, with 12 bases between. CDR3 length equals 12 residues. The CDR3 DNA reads TGTGCCAGAACTGGGGTCGGAGAGACCCAGTACTTC. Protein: CARTGVGETQYF.

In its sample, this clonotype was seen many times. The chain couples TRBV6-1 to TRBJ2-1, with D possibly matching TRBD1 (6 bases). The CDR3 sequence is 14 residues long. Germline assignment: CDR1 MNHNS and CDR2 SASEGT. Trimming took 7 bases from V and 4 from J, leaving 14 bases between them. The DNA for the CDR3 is TGTGCCAGCACCAAGGGGGACGGTTACAATGAGCAGTTCTTC. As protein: CASTKGDGYNEQFF.

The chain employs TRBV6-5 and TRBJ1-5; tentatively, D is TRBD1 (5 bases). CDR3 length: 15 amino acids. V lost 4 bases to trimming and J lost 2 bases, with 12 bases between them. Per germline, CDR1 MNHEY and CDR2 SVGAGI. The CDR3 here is CASSSEGWGNQPQHF. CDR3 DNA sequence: TGTGCCAGCAGTTCAGAGGGGTGGGGCAATCAGCCCCAGCATTTT.

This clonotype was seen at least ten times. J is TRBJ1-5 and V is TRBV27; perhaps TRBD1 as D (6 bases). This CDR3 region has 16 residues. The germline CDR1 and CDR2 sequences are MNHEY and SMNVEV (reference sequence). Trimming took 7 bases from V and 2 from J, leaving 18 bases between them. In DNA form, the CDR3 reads TGTGCCAGCAAGGGGAGGGGGAAGGCAGGCAATCAGCCCCAGCATTTT. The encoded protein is CASKGRGKAGNQPQHF.

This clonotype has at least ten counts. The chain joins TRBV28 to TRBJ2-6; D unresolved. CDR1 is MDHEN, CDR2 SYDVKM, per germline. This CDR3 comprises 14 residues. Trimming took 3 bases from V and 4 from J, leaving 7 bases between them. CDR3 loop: CASSFYRGANVLTF. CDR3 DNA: TGTGCCAGCAGTTTCTACAGAGGGGCCAACGTCCTGACTTTC. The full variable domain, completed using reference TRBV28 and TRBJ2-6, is DVKVTQSSRYLVKRTGEKVFLECVQDMDHENMFWYRQDPGLGLRLIYFSYDVKMKEKGDIPEGYSVSREKKERFSLILESASTNQTSMYLCASSFYRGANVLTFGAGSRLTVL.

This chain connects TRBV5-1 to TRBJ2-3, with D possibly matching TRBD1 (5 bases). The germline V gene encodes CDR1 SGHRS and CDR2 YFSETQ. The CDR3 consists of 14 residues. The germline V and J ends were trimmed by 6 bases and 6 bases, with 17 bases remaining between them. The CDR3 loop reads CASMPGRTEDTQYF. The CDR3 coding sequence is TGCGCCAGCATGCCAGGGCGGACCGAGGATACGCAGTATTTT.

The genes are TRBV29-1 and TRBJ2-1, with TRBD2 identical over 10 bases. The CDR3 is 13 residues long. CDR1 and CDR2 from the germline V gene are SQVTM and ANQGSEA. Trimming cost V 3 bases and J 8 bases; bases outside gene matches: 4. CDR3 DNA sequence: TGCAGCGTTGACAAGCGGGAGGGATATGAGCAGTTCTTC. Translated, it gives CSVDKREGYEQFF.

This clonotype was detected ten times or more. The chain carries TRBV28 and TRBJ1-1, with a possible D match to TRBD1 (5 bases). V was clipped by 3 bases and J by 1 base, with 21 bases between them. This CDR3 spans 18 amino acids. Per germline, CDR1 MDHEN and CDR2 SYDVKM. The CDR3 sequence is CASSFLSRSDRENTEAFF. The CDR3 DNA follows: TGTGCCAGCAGTTTCTTAAGCCGATCCGACAGAGAGAACACTGAAGCTTTCTTT.

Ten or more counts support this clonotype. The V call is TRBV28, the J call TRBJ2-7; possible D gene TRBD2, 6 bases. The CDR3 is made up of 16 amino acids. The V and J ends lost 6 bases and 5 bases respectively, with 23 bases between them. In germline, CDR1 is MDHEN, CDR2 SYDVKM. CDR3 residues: CASSPPGVRGTDEQYF. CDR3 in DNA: TGTGCCAGCAGCCCGCCCGGGGTTCGGGGGACGGACGAGCAGTACTTC. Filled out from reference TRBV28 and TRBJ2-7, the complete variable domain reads DVKVTQSSRYLVKRTGEKVFLECVQDMDHENMFWYRQDPGLGLRLIYFSYDVKMKEKGDIPEGYSVSREKKERFSLILESASTNQTSMYLCASSPPGVRGTDEQYFGPGTRLTVT.

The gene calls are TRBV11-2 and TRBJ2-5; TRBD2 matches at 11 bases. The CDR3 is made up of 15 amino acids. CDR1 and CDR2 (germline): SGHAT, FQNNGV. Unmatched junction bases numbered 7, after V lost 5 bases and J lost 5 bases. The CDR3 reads CASSPTIAGGETQYF. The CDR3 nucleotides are TGTGCCAGCAGCCCAACTATAGCGGGGGGGGAGACCCAGTACTTC.

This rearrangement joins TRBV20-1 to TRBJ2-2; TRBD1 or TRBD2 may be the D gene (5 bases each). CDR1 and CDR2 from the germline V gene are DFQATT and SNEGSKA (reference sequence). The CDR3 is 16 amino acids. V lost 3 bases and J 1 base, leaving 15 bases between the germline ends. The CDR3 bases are TGCAGTGCTAGGACCCCGGGACCCAGGAACACCGGGGAGCTGTTTTTT. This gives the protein CSARTPGPRNTGELFF.

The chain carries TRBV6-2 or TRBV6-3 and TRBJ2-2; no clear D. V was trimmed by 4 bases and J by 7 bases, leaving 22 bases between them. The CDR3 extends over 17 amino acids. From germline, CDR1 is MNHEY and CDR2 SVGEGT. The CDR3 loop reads CASSFPPGLHGVGELFF. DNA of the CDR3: TGTGCCAGCAGTTTTCCTCCCGGGCTCCATGGTGTCGGGGAGCTGTTTTTT.

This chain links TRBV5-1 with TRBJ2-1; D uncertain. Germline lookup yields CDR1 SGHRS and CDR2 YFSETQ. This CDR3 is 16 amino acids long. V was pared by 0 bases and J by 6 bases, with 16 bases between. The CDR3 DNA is TGCGCCAGCAGCTTGGGTGGTATAGGGTTTACCAATGAGCAGTTCTTC. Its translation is CASSLGGIGFTNEQFF.

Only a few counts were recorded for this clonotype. In nucleotides, the CDR3 is TGTGCCATCACCGGGGGAGACGCGACACGGACCAAAAACATTCAGTACTTC. This encodes CAITGGDATRTKNIQYF. The gene calls are TRBV10-3 and TRBJ2-4; the D gene is possibly TRBD2 (6 bases). Trimming removed 7 bases at V and 2 bases at J, with 21 bases between. This CDR3 spans 17 amino acids. The V gene's germline CDR1 is ENHRY and CDR2 SYGVKD.

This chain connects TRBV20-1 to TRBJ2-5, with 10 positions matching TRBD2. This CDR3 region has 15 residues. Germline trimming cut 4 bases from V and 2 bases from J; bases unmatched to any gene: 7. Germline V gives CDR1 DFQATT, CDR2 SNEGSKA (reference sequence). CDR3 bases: TGCAGTGCTAAGCCAGCGGGAGGGATACAAGAGACCCAGTACTTC. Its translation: CSAKPAGGIQETQYF.

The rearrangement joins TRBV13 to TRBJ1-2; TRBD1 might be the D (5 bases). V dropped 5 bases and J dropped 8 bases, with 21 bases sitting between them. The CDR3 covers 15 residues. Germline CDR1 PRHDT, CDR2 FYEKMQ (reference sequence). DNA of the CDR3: TGTGCCAGCAGCCGAAAATCCGGGACCCTGGTGGGCTACACCTTC. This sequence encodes CASSRKSGTLVGYTF.

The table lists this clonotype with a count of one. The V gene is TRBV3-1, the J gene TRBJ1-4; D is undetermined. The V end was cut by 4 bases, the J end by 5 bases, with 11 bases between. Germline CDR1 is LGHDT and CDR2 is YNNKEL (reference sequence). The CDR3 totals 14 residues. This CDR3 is CASSRSGPNEKLFF. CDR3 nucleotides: TGTGCCAGCAGCCGCAGCGGTCCAAATGAAAAACTGTTTTTT. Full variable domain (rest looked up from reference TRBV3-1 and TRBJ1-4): DTAVSQTPKYLVTQMGNDKSIKCEQNLGHDTMYWYKQDSKKFLKIMFSYNNKELIINETVPNRFSPKSPDKAHLNLHINSLELGDSAVYFCASSRSGPNEKLFFGSGTQLSVL.

For the CDR3, the DNA is TGTGCCAGCAGCCAAGGAGGCCAGGGATACGAGCAGTACTTC. Its translation is CASSQGGQGYEQYF. The chain is built from TRBV3-1 and TRBJ2-7; TRBD1 is a possible D gene (5 bases). This CDR3 spans 14 amino acids. Germline-derived CDR1 and CDR2 are LGHDT and YNNKEL (reference sequence). Trimming shortened V by 1 base and J by 4 bases, and 11 bases separated the two germline ends.

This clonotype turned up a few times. The CDR3 nucleotides are TGTGCCAGCAGTTTATACCCCGTTGGAGGGAGTAACTATGGCTACACCTTC. Translation gives CASSLYPVGGSNYGYTF. V gene TRBV27 combines with J gene TRBJ1-2; D unresolved. V gave up 1 base and J gave up 1 base, with 16 bases separating them. CDR1 is MNHEY and CDR2 is SMNVEV in the germline V gene (reference sequence). CDR3 length: 17 amino acids.

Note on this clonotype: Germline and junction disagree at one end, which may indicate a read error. CDR3 nucleotide sequence: TGCGCCAGCAGCCAGGGAGAGATCGGACCCTACAATGAGCAGTTCTTC. Translated, it gives CASSQGEIGPYNEQFF. This chain uses TRBV28 with TRBJ2-1, with D perhaps given as TRBD1 or TRBD2 (5 bases each). The CDR3 extends over 16 amino acids. The V gene's germline CDR1 is MDHEN and CDR2 SYDVKM.

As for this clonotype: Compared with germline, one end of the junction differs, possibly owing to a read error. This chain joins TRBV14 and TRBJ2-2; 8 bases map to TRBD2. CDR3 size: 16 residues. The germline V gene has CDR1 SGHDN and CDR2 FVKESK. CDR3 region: CASSTWRSGRTGELVF. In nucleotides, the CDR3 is TGTGCCAGCAGCACCTGGAGGAGCGGGAGAACCGGGGAGCTGGTTTTT.

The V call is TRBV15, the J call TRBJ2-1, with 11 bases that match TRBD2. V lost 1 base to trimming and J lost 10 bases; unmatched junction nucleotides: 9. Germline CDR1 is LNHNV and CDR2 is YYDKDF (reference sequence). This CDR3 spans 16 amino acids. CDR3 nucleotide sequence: TGTGCCACCAGCAGAGGAAGGGGACTAGCGGCCCCAGAGCAGTTCTTC. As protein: CATSRGRGLAAPEQFF.